This TCR beta chain was obtained from a study of CD8+ T cells in alopecia areata. Following RNA extraction, reverse transcription yielded cDNA that acted as the sequencing template. Using immunoSEQ multiplex PCR, the repertoire was profiled, and TCRdb retains in-frame clones only, with some absent. The table lists 130,000 to 150,000 clones, more than 40% of them singletons, with roughly 7.5% in the top ten. With 1 base removed from V and 5 bases from J, the gap between germline ends came to 12 bases. This CDR3 contains 14 residues. The germline CDR1 and CDR2 sequences are SGHRS and YFSETQ. The receptor comes from a human donor with alopecia areata. Sequenced input: CD4+ T cells sorted from blood. V usage is TRBV5-1 and J usage is TRBJ2-5, with D tentatively TRBD2 (5 bases). The CDR3 loop is CASSLSGLRETQYF. DNA for the CDR3: TGCGCCAGCAGCTTGTCCGGACTGCGGGAGACCCAGTACTTC.